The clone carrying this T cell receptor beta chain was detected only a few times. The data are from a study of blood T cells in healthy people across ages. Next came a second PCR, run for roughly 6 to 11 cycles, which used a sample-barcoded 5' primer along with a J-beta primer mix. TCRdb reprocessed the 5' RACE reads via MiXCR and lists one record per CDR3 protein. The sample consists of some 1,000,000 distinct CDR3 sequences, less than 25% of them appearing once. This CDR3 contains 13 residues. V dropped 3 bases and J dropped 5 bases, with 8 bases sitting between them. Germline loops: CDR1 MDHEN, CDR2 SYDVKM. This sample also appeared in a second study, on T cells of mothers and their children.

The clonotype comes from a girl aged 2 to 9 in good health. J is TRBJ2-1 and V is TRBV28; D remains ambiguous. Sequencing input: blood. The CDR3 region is CASSFGWNNEQFF. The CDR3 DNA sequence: TGTGCCAGCAGTTTTGGCTGGAACAATGAGCAGTTCTTC.